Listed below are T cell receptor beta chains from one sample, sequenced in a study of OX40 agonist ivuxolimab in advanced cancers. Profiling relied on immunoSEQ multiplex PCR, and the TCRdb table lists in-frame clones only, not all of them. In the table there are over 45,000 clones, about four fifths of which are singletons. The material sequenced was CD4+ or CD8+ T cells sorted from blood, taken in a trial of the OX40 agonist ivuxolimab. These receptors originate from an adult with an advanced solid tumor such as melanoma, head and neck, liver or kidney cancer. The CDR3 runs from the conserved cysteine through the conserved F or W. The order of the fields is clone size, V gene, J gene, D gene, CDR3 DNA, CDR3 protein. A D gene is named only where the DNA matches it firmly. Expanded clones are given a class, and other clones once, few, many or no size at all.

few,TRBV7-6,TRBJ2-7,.,TGTGCCAGCATCGGTCAGGGGCCGGAGCAGTACTTC,CASIGQGPEQYF
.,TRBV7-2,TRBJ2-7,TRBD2,TGTGCCAGCAGCGCTTGGCTAGCGGGGGTACCCTACGAGCAGTACTTC,CASSAWLAGVPYEQYF
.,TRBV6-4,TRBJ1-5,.,TGTGCCAGCAGAACGCAGAGGACGAAGCATTTT,CASRTQRTKHF
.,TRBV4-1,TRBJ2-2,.,TGCGCCAGCAGCCAAAGAAGATCGGGGGAAACGAACACCGGGGAGCTGTTTTTT,CASSQRRSGETNTGELFF
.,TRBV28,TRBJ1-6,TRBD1,TGTGCCAGCAGTTTCTTAGACAGGGAATCACCCCTCCACTTT,CASSFLDRESPLHF
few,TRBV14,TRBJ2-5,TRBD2,TGTGCCAGCAGCCAGCTGACTAGCGGGGGATACCAAGAGACCCAGTACTTC,CASSQLTSGGYQETQYF
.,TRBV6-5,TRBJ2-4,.,TGTGCCAGCAGCCCCGATATTAATCCCAAAAACATTCAGTACTTC,CASSPDINPKNIQYF
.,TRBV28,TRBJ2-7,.,TGTGCCAGCAGTCAACCGGGCCGAGCCTCCTACGAGCAGTACTTC,CASSQPGRASYEQYF
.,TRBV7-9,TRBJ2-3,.,TGTGCCAGCAGCCCTGCCTCAGATACGCAGTATTTT,CASSPASDTQYF
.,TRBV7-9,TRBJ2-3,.,TGTGCCAGCAGCTCTACCGCGCTCGTTACGCAGTATTTT,CASSSTALVTQYF
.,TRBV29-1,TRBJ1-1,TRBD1,TGCAGCGCCTTAACAGGGGGGCGCACTGAAGCTTTCTTT,CSALTGGRTEAFF
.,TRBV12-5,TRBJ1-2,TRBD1,TGTGCTAGTGGTTTGGGGCAGGGGGCCTATGGCTACACCTTC,CASGLGQGAYGYTF
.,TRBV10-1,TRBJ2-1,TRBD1,TGCGCCAGCAGAGGGACAGGGATAAATGAGCAGTTCTTC,CASRGTGINEQFF
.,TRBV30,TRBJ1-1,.,TGTGCCTGGATCCCCAGGGAGAACACTGAAGCTTTCTTT,CAWIPRENTEAFF
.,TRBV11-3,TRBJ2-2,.,TGTGCCAGCAGCTTGAGGCAGGGTTTGGGACACACCGGGGAGCTGTTTTTT,CASSLRQGLGHTGELFF
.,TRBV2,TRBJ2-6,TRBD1,TGTGCGGGAGGGACAGGGGGCTCTGGGGCCAACGTCCTGACTTTC,CAGGTGGSGANVLTF
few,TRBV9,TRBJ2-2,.,TGTGCCAGCAGCTCCGGGAGCGGCGGGGAGCTGTTTTTT,CASSSGSGGELFF
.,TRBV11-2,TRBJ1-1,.,TGTGCCAGCTCTGGGCATATGAACACTGAAGCTTTCTTT,CASSGHMNTEAFF
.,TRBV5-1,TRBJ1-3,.,TGCGCCAGCAGCTTGGCCAAAGGGACGGGAAACACCATATATTTT,CASSLAKGTGNTIYF
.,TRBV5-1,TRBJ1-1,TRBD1,TGCGCCAGCAGCGAGCAGGGGGCGAGTATCCCCACTGAAGCTTTCTTT,CASSEQGASIPTEAFF
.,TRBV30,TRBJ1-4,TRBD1,TGTGCCTGGAGACCGAACAGGGGGTGGGAAAAACTGTTTTTT,CAWRPNRGWEKLFF
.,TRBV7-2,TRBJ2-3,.,TGTGCCAGCAGCTTACAAACGGGGGGCCTCACAGATACGCAGTATTTT,CASSLQTGGLTDTQYF
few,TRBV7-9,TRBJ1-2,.,TGTGCCAGCAGCTTAGGCGGGACAAACAGAAACACCTTC,CASSLGGTNRNTF
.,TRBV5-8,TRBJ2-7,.,TGTGCCAGCAGCTTACGTGTGGGGGCGAGACCCCGATCCCACGAGCAGTACTTC,CASSLRVGARPRSHEQYF
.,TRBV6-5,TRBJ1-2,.,TGTGCCAGCACCAAGGACAGTGACAGACCCTATGGCTACACCTTC,CASTKDSDRPYGYTF
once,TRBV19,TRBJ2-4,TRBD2,TGTGCCAGTAGTACGCCGGGACTAGGGAACATTCAGTACTTC,CASSTPGLGNIQYF
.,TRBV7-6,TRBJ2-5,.,TGTGCCAGCAGCTTAGGGGGATTGAAAGAGACCCAGTACTTC,CASSLGGLKETQYF
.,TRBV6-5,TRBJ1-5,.,TGTGCCAGCAGTTACGCGGGGAGCCAGCCCCAGCATTTT,CASSYAGSQPQHF
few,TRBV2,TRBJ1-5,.,TGTGCCAGCAGTGGGACACTGACAGAGAATCAGCCCCAGCATTTT,CASSGTLTENQPQHF
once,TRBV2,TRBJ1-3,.,TGTGCCAGCAGTGTCAGGGAAACCTCTGGAAACACCATATATTTT,CASSVRETSGNTIYF
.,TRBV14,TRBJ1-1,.,TGTGCCAGCAGCCAAGGGGCGTCTGGAGCTTTCTTT,CASSQGASGAFF
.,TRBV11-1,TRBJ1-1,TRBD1,TGTGCCAGCAGCCCAGGACAGGGGTCGACTGAAGCTTTCTTT,CASSPGQGSTEAFF
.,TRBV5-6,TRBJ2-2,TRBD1,TGTGCCAGCAACCTCATAGACAGGGGGCTTACCGGGGAGCTGTTTTTT,CASNLIDRGLTGELFF
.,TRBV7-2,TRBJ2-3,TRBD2,TGTGCCAGCAGCTTAGCGCGGGCTAGCGGGACAGATACGCAGTATTTT,CASSLARASGTDTQYF
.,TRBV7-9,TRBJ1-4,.,TGTGCCAGCAGCCCCGGGATGAGCAATGAAAAACTGTTTTTT,CASSPGMSNEKLFF
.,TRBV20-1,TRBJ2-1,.,TGCAGTGCGGCCCAACCTCTCGGGCAGTTCTTC,CSAAQPLGQFF
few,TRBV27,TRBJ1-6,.,TGTGCCAGCAGCTGGTCCTATAATTCACCCCTCCACTTT,CASSWSYNSPLHF
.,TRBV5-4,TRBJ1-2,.,TGTGCCAGCAGCTTGGCCGGGGGTAGGGGCTACACCTTC,CASSLAGGRGYTF
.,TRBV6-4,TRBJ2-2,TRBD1,TGCGCCAGCATCCGTGACAGGGAAGAGACCGGGGAGCTGTTTTTT,CASIRDREETGELFF
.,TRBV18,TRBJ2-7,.,TGTGCCAGCTCACCTCTCGGAGGAACGGGAGATTCCCAGGGCGAGCAGTACTTC,CASSPLGGTGDSQGEQYF
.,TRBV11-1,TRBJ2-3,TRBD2,TGTGCCAGCAGCGAGCGGGGTAGCACAGATACGCAGTATTTT,CASSERGSTDTQYF
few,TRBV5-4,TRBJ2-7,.,TGTGCCAGCAGTCCTAGAGGGTCCTACGAGCAGTACTTC,CASSPRGSYEQYF
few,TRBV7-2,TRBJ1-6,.,TGTGCCAGCAGCTTAGTTGGGGTGACAGGAAACCTCCACTTT,CASSLVGVTGNLHF
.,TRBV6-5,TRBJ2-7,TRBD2,TGTGCCACCCGTGAAGGTCTAGCGGGTGAGCAGTACTTC,CATREGLAGEQYF
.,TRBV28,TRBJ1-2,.,TGTGCCAGCAGCGCCGTCTATGGCTACACCTTC,CASSAVYGYTF
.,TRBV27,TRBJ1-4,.,TGTGCCAGCTCCGGGGGGTGGCGTGAAAAACTGTTTTTT,CASSGGWREKLFF